The T cell receptor beta chain under discussion was sequenced for a study of blood T cell repertoires in COVID-19. The wider study: Samples came from the United States, Italy and Spain, spanning acute and convalescent COVID-19. T cells, B-cell-depleted T cells, or PBMCs provided the cDNA or gDNA that served as material.

Trimming cost V 3 bases and J 3 bases; bases outside gene matches: 4. Germline values: CDR1 SGHRS, CDR2 YFSETQ. The CDR3 spans 15 residues. Authors' data handling: Estimated nucleated cell counts came from reference gene primer amplification. The assay was immunoSEQ multiplex PCR, and TCRdb's table has in-frame clones only and misses some. V, J and clone size are those of that table, while D and trimming were read from the DNA. The sample lists 30,000 to 40,000 clones, approximately 83% seen once, with approximately 15% in the top ten. This TCR derives from a woman aged 60-70 years with active COVID-19. Sequencing used peripheral blood. The chain joins TRBV5-1 to TRBJ1-5; 9 nucleotides agree with TRBD1. The CDR3 reads CASSSGQGDNQPQHF. CDR3 nucleotide sequence: TGCGCCAGCAGCTCGGGACAGGGCGACAATCAGCCCCAGCATTTT.